The rows below give T cell receptor beta chains drawn from one sample of a study of cytomegalovirus exposure and HLA in healthy donors. Assay used: immunoSEQ multiplex PCR; TCRdb lists only in-frame clones, some missing. This sample has approximately 170,000 clones; 60% to 80% occur once, and the top ten carry less than 5.5%. Sequencing input: PBMCs. Receptors originate from a male donor in good health and CMV-seronegative. Each CDR3 is given without its conserved first and last residue. Some rows have no size entry. The others give once, few or many, or a class for an expanded clone.

clone size: -; V gene: TRBV27; J gene: TRBJ1-1; CDR3 protein: ASSLSLQGHTEAF
clone size: -; V gene: TRBV5-1; J gene: TRBJ2-5; CDR3 protein: ASSLASETQY
clone size: -; V gene: TRBV4-1; J gene: TRBJ2-7; CDR3 protein: ASSQALGAYEQY
clone size: -; V gene: TRBV2; J gene: TRBJ2-6; CDR3 protein: ASSPTVGAGSGANVLT
clone size: -; V gene: TRBV29-1; J gene: TRBJ2-5; CDR3 protein: SVEYRGRETQY
clone size: few; V gene: TRBV9; J gene: TRBJ2-7; CDR3 protein: ASSEKGSQGVYEQY
clone size: few; V gene: TRBV25-1; J gene: TRBJ2-5; CDR3 protein: ASSELEGGDRGSQY
clone size: -; V gene: TRBV30; J gene: TRBJ1-5; CDR3 protein: AWSGIRETTQH
clone size: once; V gene: TRBV7-9; J gene: TRBJ2-5; CDR3 protein: ASSLGVTSGTQETQY
clone size: once; V gene: TRBV19; J gene: TRBJ2-7; CDR3 protein: ASSLGTSPSYEQY
clone size: -; V gene: TRBV7-7; J gene: TRBJ2-2; CDR3 protein: ASSSGLVAGELF
clone size: -; V gene: TRBV7-3; J gene: TRBJ2-1; CDR3 protein: ASSPGTGGNEQF
clone size: -; V gene: TRBV30; J gene: TRBJ2-6; CDR3 protein: AWSVLSGANVLT
clone size: -; V gene: TRBV9; J gene: TRBJ2-3; CDR3 protein: ASSVAGNTDTQY
clone size: -; V gene: TRBV6-5; J gene: TRBJ2-7; CDR3 protein: ASSYLPTGGYEQY
clone size: -; V gene: TRBV5-4; J gene: TRBJ2-7; CDR3 protein: ASSLRTGGSYEQY
clone size: -; V gene: TRBV28; J gene: TRBJ1-2; CDR3 protein: ASSYPGTGYGYT
clone size: -; V gene: TRBV28; J gene: TRBJ2-1; CDR3 protein: ASSFRGRGAYNEQF
clone size: -; V gene: TRBV6-5; J gene: TRBJ2-3; CDR3 protein: ASSIAGGPDTQY
clone size: -; V gene: TRBV4-2; J gene: TRBJ2-5; CDR3 protein: ASSQVGGGETQY
clone size: -; V gene: TRBV7-6; J gene: TRBJ2-4; CDR3 protein: ASSRTSGGAGGKNIQY
clone size: -; V gene: TRBV18; J gene: TRBJ2-7; CDR3 protein: ASSPGQGADEQY
clone size: -; V gene: TRBV4-1; J gene: TRBJ1-2; CDR3 protein: ASSQERTDYGYT
clone size: -; V gene: TRBV19; J gene: TRBJ1-1; CDR3 protein: ASIRTGHKNTEAF
clone size: once; V gene: TRBV5-4; J gene: TRBJ1-2; CDR3 protein: ASSLALTGYGYT
clone size: -; V gene: TRBV14; J gene: TRBJ2-7; CDR3 protein: ASSRASGREQY
clone size: -; V gene: TRBV2; J gene: TRBJ2-3; CDR3 protein: ASSFSASTDTQY
clone size: once; V gene: TRBV4-1; J gene: TRBJ2-7; CDR3 protein: ASSLAGTGGDEQY
clone size: -; V gene: TRBV6-6; J gene: TRBJ2-3; CDR3 protein: ASSGRATDTQY
clone size: -; V gene: TRBV6-1; J gene: TRBJ2-7; CDR3 protein: ASTDRSYEQY
clone size: few; V gene: TRBV4-1; J gene: TRBJ2-3; CDR3 protein: ASSQASLITDTQY
clone size: -; V gene: TRBV19; J gene: TRBJ2-7; CDR3 protein: ASSTGTGGFYEQY
clone size: once; V gene: TRBV7-3; J gene: TRBJ2-3; CDR3 protein: ASSLGTSGSTDTQY
clone size: -; V gene: TRBV19; J gene: TRBJ2-1; CDR3 protein: ASNRAGAHNEQF
clone size: -; V gene: TRBV5-1; J gene: TRBJ2-1; CDR3 protein: ASSTGGPEGNEQF
clone size: -; V gene: TRBV9; J gene: TRBJ1-2; CDR3 protein: ASSGDRGDNYGYT
clone size: few; V gene: TRBV7-9; J gene: TRBJ1-2; CDR3 protein: ASRLTGTGSGYT
clone size: -; V gene: TRBV7-8; J gene: TRBJ2-5; CDR3 protein: ASSLRLAGGRGETQY
clone size: -; V gene: TRBV7-9; J gene: TRBJ2-1; CDR3 protein: ASSLVGRDNEQF
clone size: few; V gene: TRBV19; J gene: TRBJ2-3; CDR3 protein: ASSIVAGVPDTQY
clone size: few; V gene: TRBV2; J gene: TRBJ2-3; CDR3 protein: ASTEGASGGRTDTQY
clone size: -; V gene: TRBV27; J gene: TRBJ2-7; CDR3 protein: ASSFRFGAGDEQY
clone size: -; V gene: TRBV19; J gene: TRBJ2-3; CDR3 protein: ASSPLGTSGDTDTQY
clone size: -; V gene: TRBV2; J gene: TRBJ1-6; CDR3 protein: ASTGDSNYNSPLH
clone size: -; V gene: TRBV19; J gene: TRBJ2-6; CDR3 protein: ARKLPGANVLT
clone size: -; V gene: TRBV4-1; J gene: TRBJ1-1; CDR3 protein: ASSQATEAF
clone size: -; V gene: TRBV6-1; J gene: TRBJ2-5; CDR3 protein: ASSDTGTGEETQY
clone size: -; V gene: TRBV6-1; J gene: TRBJ1-2; CDR3 protein: ASRRDREYYGYT